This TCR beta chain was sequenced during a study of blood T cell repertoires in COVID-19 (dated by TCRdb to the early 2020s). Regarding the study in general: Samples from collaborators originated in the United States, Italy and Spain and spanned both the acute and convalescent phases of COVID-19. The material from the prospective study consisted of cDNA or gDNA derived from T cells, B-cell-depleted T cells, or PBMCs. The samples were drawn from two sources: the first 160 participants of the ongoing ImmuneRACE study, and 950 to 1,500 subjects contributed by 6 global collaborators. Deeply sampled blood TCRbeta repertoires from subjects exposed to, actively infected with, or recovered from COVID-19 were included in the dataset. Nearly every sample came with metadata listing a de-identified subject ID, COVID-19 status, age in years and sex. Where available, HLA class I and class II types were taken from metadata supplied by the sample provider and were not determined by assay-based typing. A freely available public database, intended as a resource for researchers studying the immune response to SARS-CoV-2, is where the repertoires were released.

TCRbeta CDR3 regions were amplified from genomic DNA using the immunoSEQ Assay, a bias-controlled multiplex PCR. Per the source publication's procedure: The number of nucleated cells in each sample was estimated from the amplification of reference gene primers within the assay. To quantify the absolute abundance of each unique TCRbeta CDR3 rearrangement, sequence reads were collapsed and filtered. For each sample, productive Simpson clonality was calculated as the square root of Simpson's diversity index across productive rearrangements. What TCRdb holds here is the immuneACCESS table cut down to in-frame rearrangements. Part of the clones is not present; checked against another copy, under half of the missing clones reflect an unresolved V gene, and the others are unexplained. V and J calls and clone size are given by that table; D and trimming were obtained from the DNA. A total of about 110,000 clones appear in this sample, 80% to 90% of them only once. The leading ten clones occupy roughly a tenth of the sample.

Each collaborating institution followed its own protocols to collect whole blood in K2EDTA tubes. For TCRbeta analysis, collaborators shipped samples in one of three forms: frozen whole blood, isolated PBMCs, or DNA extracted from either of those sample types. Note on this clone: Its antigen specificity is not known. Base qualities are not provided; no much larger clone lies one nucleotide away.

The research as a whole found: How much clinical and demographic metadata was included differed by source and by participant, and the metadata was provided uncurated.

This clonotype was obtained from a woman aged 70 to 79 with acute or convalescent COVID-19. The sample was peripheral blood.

The DNA is TGTGCCTGGAGGCTAGCGGCCTCGGGTGAGCAGTTCTTC. This is translated as CAWRLAASGEQFF. The rearrangement combines TRBV30 with TRBJ2-1, and 7 junctional nucleotides match TRBD2. CDR1 GTSNPN and CDR2 SVGIG are derived from the germline V gene (reference sequence). V lost 3 bases and J lost 9 bases, and the count of bases not matched to a germline gene is 8. Its CDR3 holds 13 amino acids, cysteine through phenylalanine. The CDR3 DNA has 39 bases and is translated from base 1.